This T cell receptor (beta chain) was sequenced during a study of T-cell memory formation after mild COVID-19. Overall study findings and caveats: Several responding clones turned up in pre-infection memory, indicating that cross-reactive memory may have taken part.

The V and J ends lost 1 base and 6 bases, in that order; junction bases with no gene match: 13. Looked up from germline, CDR1 is LGHNA and CDR2 is YSLEER. The CDR3 sequence is 17 residues long. Points on this clonotype: Its antigen is as yet unknown.

Researchers used 5'RACE with constant-segment primers to make TCR alpha and TCR beta cDNA libraries that carry sample barcodes and UMIs. MiXCR was run by TCRdb on the 5' RACE reads, yielding one entry per CDR3 protein. Altogether 350,000 to 500,000 distinct CDR3 sequences are present, less than 25% being singletons, with the ten largest covering around 14%. Sequencing was done on a sample of PBMCs or a T cell subset sorted from them (not recorded which). This chain joins TRBV4-3 and TRBJ2-3, with 7 bases identical to TRBD2. The origin of this receptor is an adult woman who had mild COVID-19 (a few samples of this study predate the infection). Cell type and time point are not known. This CDR3 reads CASSQVGRWGGLDTQYF. For the CDR3, the DNA is TGCGCCAGCAGCCAAGTTGGGAGGTGGGGGGGTTTGGATACGCAGTATTTT.